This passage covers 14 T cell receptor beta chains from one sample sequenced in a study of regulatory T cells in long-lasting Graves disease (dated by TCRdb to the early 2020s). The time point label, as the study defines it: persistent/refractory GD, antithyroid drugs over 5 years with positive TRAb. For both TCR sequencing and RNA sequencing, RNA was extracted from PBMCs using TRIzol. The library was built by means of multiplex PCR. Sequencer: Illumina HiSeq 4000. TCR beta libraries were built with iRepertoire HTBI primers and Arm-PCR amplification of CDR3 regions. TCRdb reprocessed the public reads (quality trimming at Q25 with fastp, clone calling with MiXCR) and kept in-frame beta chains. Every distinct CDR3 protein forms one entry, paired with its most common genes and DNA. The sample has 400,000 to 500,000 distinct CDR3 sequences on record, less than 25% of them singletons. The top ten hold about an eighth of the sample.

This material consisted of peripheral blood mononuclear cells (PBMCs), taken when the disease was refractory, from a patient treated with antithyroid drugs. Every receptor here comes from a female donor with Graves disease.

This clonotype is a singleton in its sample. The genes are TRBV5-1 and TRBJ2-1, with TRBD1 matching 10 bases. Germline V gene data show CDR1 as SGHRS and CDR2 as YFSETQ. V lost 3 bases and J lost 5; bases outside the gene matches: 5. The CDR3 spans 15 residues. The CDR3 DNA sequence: TGCGCCAGCAGCTCGCGGACAGGGGGTAACAATGAGCAGTTCTTC. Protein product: CASSSRTGGNNEQFF.

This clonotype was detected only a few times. CDR3 nucleotide sequence: TGTGCCAGCAGCTTAGAGGGACAGGGGGATTACGAGCAGTACTTC. This sequence encodes CASSLEGQGDYEQYF. The V call is TRBV7-2, the J call TRBJ2-7; 11 nucleotides line up with TRBD1. With 1 base clipped from V and 4 bases from J, the junction kept 3 bases outside the gene matches. Germline V lookup: CDR1 SGHTA, CDR2 FQGNSA. This CDR3 region has 15 residues. Filled out from reference TRBV7-2 and TRBJ2-7, the complete variable domain reads GAGVSQSPSNKVTEKGKDVELRCDPISGHTALYWYRQSLGQGLEFLIYFQGNSAPDKSGLPSDRFSAERTGGSVSTLTIQRTQQEDSAVYLCASSLEGQGDYEQYFGPGTRLTVT.

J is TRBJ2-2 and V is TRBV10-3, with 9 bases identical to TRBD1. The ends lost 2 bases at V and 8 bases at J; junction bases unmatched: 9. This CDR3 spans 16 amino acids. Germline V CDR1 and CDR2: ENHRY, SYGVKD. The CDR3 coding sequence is TGTGCCATCAGTGAGACCCGGGACAGGGTTTTAGGGGAGCTGTTTTTT. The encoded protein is CAISETRDRVLGELFF.

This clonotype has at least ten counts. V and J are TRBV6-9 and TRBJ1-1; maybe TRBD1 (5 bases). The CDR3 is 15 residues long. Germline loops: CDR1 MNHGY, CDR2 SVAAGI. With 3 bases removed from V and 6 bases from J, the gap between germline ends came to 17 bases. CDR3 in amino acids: CASSYVNRLGAEAFF. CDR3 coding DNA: TGTGCCAGCAGTTACGTAAACAGATTGGGGGCTGAAGCTTTCTTT.

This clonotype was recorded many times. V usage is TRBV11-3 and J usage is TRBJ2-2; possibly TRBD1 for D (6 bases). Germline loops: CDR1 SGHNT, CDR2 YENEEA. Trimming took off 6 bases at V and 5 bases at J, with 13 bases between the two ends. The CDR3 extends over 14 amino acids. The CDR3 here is CASRGTKKTGELFF. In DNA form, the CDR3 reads TGTGCCAGCAGGGGGACAAAAAAGACCGGGGAGCTGTTTTTT.

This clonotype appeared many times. In DNA form, the CDR3 reads TGTGCCAGCAGTTTATCGTCAAGCGGGGCCCGAGGCGAGACCCAGTACTTC. This encodes CASSLSSSGARGETQYF. The chain joins TRBV28 to TRBJ2-5, with 7 bases matching TRBD2. Trimming took 1 base from V and 5 from J; bases not matched to a gene: 13. CDR3 length: 17 amino acids. The V gene's germline CDR1 is MDHEN and CDR2 SYDVKM.

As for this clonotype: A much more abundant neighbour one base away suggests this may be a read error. CDR3 in DNA: TGTTCCAGCAGTTTAAGACAGGGCGCTTATGGCTACACCTTC. This sequence encodes CSSSLRQGAYGYTF. The V gene is TRBV12-3 or TRBV12-4, the J gene TRBJ1-2, with 7 bases fitting TRBD1. The CDR3 spans 14 residues.

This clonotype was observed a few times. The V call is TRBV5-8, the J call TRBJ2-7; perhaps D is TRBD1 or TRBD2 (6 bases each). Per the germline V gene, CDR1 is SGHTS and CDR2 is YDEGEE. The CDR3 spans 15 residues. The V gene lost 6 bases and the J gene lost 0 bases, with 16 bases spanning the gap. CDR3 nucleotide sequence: TGTGCCAGCACCCCCCCGGGGGCCCGCTCCTACGAGCAGTACTTC. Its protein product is CASTPPGARSYEQYF.

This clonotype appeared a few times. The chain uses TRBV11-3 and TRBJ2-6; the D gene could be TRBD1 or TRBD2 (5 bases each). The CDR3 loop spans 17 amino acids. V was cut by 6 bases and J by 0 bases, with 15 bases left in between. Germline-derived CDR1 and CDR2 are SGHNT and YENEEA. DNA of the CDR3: TGTGCCAGCAGACCCACTAGGGGATACTCTGGGGCCAACGTCCTGACTTTC. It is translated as CASRPTRGYSGANVLTF.

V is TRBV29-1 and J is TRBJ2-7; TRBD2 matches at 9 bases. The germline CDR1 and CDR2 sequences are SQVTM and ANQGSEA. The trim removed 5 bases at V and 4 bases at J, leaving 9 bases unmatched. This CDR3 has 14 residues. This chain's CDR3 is CSVSSSGVEYEQYF. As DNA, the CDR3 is TGCAGCGTTTCCTCTAGCGGGGTGGAGTACGAGCAGTACTTC.

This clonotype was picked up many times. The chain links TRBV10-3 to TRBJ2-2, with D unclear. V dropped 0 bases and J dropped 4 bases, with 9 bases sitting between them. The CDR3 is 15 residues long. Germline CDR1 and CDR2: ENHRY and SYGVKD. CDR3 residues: CAISESVIATGELFF. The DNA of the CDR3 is TGTGCCATCAGTGAGTCCGTCATAGCCACCGGGGAGCTGTTTTTT.

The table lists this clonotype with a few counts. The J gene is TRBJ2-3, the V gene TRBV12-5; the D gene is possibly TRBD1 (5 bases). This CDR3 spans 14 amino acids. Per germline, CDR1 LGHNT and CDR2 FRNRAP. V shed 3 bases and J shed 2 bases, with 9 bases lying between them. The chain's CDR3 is CASGFQGFTDTQYF. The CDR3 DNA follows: TGTGCTAGTGGTTTCCAGGGCTTCACAGATACGCAGTATTTT.

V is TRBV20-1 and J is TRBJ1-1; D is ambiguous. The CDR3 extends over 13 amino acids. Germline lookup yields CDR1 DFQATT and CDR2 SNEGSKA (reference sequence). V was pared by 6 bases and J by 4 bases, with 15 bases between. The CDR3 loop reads CSAAGDRVTEAFF. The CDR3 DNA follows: TGCAGTGCCGCGGGAGATAGGGTCACTGAAGCTTTCTTT.

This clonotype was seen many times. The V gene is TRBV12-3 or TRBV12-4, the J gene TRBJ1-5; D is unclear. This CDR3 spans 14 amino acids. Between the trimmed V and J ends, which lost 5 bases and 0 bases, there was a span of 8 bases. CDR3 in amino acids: CASSRADSNQPQHF. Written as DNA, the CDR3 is TGTGCCAGCAGTCGTGCCGATAGCAATCAGCCCCAGCATTTT.